This T cell receptor (beta chain) was retrieved from a study of neoadjuvant nivolumab and ipilimumab in lung cancer. Study conclusions and caveats: Only a single major-pathologic-response sample was available for clonality analysis. Resected tumors had greater TCR richness and clonality than uninvolved lung. From pretherapy to surgery, tumor richness and clonality rose with dual therapy.

The CDR3 extends over 12 amino acids. Germline V CDR1 and CDR2: SGHRS, YFSETQ. V lost 4 bases and J 4 bases, leaving 8 bases between the germline ends. Sequenced by immunoSEQ multiplex PCR; TCRdb stores in-frame clones only, minus some. This table holds around 4,500 clones, around 79% found once. Concerning this clone itself: Its specificity is not known.

The sample in question was tumor tissue, obtained after neoadjuvant nivolumab, alone or with ipilimumab, at or shortly before surgery. This clonotype was obtained from an adult with non-small cell lung cancer. The chain employs TRBV5-1 and TRBJ1-1; D is uncertain. In DNA, the CDR3 is TGCGCCAGCAGCGGGAGTGGCACTGAAGCTTTCTTT. It translates to CASSGSGTEAFF.